The subject of this entry is one T cell receptor (beta chain). This record comes from a study of blood T cell repertoires in COVID-19. Germline V gene sequence: CDR1 LGHDT, CDR2 YNNKEL (reference sequence). V shed 4 bases and J shed 6 bases, with 13 bases lying between them. The length of the CDR3 is 13 residues. TCRdb's table, derived via immunoSEQ multiplex PCR, lists solely in-frame clones and lacks some. The sample holds about 300,000 clones; more than 75% are singletons and the top ten take 1% to 1.5%. Sequenced: peripheral blood. The chain links TRBV3-1 (or the pseudogene TRBV3-2) to TRBJ2-7; D possibly corresponds to TRBD2 (5 bases). The receptor was derived from a man between 70 and 80 years old with acute or convalescent COVID-19. The CDR3 here is CASSPRGTFEQYF. The CDR3 nucleotides read TGTGCCAGCAGCCCACGGGGAACTTTCGAGCAGTACTTC.